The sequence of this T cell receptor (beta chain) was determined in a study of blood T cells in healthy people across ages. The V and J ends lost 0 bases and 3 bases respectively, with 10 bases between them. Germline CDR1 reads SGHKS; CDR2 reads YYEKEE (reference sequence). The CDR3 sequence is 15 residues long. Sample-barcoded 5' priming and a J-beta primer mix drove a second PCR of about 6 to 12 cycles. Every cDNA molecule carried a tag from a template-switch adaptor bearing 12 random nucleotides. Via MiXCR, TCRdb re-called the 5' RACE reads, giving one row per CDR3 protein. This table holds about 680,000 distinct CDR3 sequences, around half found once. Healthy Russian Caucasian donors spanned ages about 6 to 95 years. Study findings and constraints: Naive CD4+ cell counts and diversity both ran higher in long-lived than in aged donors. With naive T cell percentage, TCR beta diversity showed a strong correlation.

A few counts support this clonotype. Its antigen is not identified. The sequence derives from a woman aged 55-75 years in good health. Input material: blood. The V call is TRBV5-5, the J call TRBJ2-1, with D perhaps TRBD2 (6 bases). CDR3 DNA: TGTGCCAGCAGCTTGGCAGCGGGTAACTACAATGAGCAGTTCTTC. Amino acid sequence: CASSLAAGNYNEQFF.